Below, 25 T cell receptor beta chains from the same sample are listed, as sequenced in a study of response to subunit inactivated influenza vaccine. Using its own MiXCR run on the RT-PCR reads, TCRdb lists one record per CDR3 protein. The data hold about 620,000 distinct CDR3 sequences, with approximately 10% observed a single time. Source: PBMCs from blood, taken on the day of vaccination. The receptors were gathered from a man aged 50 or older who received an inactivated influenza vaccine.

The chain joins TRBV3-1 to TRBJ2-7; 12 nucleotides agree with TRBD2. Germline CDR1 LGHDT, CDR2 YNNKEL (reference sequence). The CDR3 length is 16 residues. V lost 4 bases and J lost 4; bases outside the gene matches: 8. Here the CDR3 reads CASSPGLAGFTYEQYF. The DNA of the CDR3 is TGTGCCAGCAGCCCCGGACTAGCGGGATTTACTTACGAGCAGTACTTC.

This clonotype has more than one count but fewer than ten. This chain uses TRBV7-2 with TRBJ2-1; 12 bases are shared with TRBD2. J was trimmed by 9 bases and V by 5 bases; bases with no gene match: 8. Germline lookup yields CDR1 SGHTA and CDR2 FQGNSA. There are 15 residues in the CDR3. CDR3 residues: CASSPTSGRNFEQFF. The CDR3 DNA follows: TGTGCCAGCAGCCCCACTAGCGGGAGGAACTTTGAGCAGTTCTTC.

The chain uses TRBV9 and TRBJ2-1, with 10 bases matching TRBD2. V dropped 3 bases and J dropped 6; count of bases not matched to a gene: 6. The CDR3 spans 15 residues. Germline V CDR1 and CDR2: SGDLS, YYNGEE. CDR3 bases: TGTGCCAGCAGCGAGGGACTAGCGTTTTCCAATGAGCAGTTCTTC. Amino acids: CASSEGLAFSNEQFF.

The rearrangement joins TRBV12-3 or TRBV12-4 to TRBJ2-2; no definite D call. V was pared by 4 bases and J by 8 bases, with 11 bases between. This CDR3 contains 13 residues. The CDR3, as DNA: TGTGCCAGCAGTTCGGATCTTTCAGGGGAGCTGTTTTTT. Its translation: CASSSDLSGELFF.

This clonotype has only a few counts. Here the CDR3 DNA reads TGCAGTGCTAGAGAAGGTCAAGAGACCCAGTACTTC. Residues: CSAREGQETQYF. The chain has TRBV20-1 and TRBJ2-5; the D is unclear. Germline loops: CDR1 DFQATT, CDR2 SNEGSKA (reference sequence). Between the trimmed V and J ends, which lost 0 bases and 2 bases, there was a span of 4 bases. The CDR3 consists of 12 residues.

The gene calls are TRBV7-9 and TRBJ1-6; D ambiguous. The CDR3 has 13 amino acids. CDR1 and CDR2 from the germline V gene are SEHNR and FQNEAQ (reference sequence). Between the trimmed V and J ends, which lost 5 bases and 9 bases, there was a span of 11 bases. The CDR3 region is CASSEEGFSPLHF. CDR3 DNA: TGTGCCAGCAGCGAGGAAGGCTTTTCACCCCTCCACTTT.

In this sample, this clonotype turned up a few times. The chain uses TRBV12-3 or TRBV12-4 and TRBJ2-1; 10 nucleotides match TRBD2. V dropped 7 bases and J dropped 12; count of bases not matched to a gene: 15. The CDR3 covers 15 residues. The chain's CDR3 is CASIRSGGTGRVQFF. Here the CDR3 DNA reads TGTGCCAGCATTCGTAGCGGGGGGACCGGGCGGGTGCAGTTCTTC.

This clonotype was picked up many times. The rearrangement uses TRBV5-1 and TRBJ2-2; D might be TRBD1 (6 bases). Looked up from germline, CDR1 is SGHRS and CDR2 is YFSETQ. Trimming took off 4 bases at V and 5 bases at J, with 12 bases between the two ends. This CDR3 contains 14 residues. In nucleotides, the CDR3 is TGCGCCAGCAGCGTAACAGGGAATACCGGGGAGCTGTTTTTT. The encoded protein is CASSVTGNTGELFF. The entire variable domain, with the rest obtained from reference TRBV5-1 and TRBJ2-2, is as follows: KAGVTQTPRYLIKTRGQQVTLSCSPISGHRSVSWYQQTPGQGLQFLFEYFSETQRNKGNFPGRFSGRQFSNSRSEMNVSTLELGDSALYLCASSVTGNTGELFFGEGSRLTVL.

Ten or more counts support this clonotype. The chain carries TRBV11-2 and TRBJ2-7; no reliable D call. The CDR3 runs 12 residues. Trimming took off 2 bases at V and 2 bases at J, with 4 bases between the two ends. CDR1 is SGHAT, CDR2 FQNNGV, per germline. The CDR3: CASSLTPYEQYF. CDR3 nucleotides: TGTGCCAGCAGCTTAACACCCTACGAGCAGTACTTC.

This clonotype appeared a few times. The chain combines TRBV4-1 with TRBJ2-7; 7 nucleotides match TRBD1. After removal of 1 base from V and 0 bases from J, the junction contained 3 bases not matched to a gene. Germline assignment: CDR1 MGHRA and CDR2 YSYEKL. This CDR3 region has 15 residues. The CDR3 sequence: CASSQGYRGSYEQYF. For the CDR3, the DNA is TGCGCCAGCAGCCAAGGGTACAGGGGCTCCTACGAGCAGTACTTC.

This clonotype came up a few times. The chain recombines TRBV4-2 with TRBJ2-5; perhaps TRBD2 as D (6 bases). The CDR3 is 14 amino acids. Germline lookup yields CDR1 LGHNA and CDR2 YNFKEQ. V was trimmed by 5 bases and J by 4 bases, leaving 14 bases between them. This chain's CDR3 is CASSTGTRGETQYF. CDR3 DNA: TGTGCCAGCAGCACCGGGACTCGGGGAGAGACCCAGTACTTC.

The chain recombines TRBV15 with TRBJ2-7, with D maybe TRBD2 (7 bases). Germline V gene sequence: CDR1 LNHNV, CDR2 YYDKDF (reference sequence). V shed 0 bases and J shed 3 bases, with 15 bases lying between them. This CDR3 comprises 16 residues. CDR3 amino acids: CATSREVAGAGYEQYF. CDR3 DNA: TGTGCCACCAGCAGAGAGGTGGCGGGGGCAGGCTACGAGCAGTACTTC. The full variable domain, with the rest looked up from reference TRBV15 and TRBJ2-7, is DAMVIQNPRYQVTQFGKPVTLSCSQTLNHNVMYWYQQKSSQAPKLLFHYYDKDFNNEADTPDNFQSRRPNTSFCFLDIRSPGLGDTAMYLCATSREVAGAGYEQYFGPGTRLTVT.

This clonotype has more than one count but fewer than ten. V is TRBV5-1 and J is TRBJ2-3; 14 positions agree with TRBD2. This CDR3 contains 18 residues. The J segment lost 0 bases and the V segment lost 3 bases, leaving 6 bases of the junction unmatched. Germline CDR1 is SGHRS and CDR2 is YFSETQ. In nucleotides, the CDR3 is TGCGCCAGCAGCTGGGGACTAGCGGGAGATCCTAGCACAGATACGCAGTATTTT. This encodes CASSWGLAGDPSTDTQYF. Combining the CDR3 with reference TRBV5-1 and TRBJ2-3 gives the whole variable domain KAGVTQTPRYLIKTRGQQVTLSCSPISGHRSVSWYQQTPGQGLQFLFEYFSETQRNKGNFPGRFSGRQFSNSRSEMNVSTLELGDSALYLCASSWGLAGDPSTDTQYFGPGTRLTVL.

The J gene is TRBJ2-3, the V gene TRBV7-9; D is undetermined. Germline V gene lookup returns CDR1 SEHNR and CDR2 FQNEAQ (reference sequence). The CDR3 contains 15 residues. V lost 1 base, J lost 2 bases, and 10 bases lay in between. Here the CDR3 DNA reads TGTGCCAGCAGCTTAGTTGTACGCCTCACAGATACGCAGTATTTT. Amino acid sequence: CASSLVVRLTDTQYF.

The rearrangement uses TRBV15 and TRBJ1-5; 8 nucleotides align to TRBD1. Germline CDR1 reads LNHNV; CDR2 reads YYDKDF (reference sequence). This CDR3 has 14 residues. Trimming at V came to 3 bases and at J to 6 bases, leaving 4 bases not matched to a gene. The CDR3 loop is CATSRETGGQPQHF. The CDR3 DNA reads TGTGCCACCAGCAGGGAAACAGGGGGTCAGCCCCAGCATTTT.

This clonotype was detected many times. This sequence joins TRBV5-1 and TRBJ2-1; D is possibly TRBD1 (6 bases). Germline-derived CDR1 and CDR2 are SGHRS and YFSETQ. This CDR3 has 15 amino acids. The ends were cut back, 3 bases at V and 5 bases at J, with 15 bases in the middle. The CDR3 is CASSSQGNSDNEQFF. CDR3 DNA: TGCGCCAGCAGCTCGCAGGGGAATTCCGACAATGAGCAGTTCTTC.

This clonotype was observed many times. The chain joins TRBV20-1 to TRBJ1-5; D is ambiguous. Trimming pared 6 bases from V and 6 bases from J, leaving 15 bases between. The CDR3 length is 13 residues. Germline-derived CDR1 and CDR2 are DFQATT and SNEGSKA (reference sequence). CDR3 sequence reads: CSARTAGGQPQHF. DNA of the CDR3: TGCAGTGCGAGAACGGCAGGCGGTCAGCCCCAGCATTTT.

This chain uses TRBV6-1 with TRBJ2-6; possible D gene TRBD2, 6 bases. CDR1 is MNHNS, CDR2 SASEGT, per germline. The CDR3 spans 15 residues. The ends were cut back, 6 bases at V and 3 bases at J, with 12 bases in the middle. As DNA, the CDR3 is TGTGCCAGCAGAACCGGAGGGGTTGGGGCCAACGTCCTGACTTTC. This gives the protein CASRTGGVGANVLTF.

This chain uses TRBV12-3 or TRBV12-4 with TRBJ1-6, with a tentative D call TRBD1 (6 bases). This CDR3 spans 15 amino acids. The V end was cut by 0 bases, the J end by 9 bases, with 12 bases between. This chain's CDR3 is CASSLAAGAPSPLHF. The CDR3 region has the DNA TGTGCCAGCAGTTTAGCTGCGGGGGCTCCTTCACCCCTCCACTTT.

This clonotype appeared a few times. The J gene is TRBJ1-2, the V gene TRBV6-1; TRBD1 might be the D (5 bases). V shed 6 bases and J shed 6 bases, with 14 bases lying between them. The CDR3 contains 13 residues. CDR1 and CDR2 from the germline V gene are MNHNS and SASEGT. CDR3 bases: TGTGCCAGCAGCCTGGGACGGGTACATGGCTACACCTTC. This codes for CASSLGRVHGYTF.

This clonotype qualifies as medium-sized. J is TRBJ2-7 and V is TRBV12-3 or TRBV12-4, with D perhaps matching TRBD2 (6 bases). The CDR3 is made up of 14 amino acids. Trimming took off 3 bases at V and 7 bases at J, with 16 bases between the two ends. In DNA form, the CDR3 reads TGTGCCAGCAGTTTGGCGGCTATGGAGGGGGAGCAGTACTTC. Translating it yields CASSLAAMEGEQYF.

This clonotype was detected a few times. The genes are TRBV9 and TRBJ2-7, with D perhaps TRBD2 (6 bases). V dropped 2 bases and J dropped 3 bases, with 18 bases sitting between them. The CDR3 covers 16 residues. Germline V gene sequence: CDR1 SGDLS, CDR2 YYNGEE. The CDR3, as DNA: TGTGCCAGCAGCGTTGGCAGGTCAGCGGGCTTCTACGAGCAGTACTTC. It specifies CASSVGRSAGFYEQYF.

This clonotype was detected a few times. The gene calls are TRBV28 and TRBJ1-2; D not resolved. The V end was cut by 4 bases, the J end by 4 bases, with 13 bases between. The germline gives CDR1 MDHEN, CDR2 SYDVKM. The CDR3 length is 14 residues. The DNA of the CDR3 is TGTGCCAGCAGTTCCCTCCTTGGCAGCTATGGCTACACCTTC. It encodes CASSSLLGSYGYTF.

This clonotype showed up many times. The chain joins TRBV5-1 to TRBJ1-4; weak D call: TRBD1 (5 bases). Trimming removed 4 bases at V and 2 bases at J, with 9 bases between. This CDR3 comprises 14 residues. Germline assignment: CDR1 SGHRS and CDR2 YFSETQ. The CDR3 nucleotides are TGCGCCAGCAGCCCCTCAGGGACTAATGAAAAACTGTTTTTT. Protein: CASSPSGTNEKLFF.

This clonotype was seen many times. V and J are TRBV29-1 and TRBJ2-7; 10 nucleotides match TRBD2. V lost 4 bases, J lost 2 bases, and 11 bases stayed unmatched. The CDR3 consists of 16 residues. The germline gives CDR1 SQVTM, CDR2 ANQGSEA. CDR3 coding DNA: TGCAGCGTTGTCTCCTACGGACTAGCGGTAACCTACGAGCAGTACTTC. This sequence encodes CSVVSYGLAVTYEQYF.